This TCR beta chain was sequenced for a study of cytomegalovirus exposure and HLA in healthy donors. Study details: Earlier findings included over 90 million unique TCR beta sequences obtained from about 180 million T cells.

PCR was performed using 60 Vbeta and 13 Jbeta primers. Here immunoSEQ multiplex PCR was the method, and the copy in TCRdb shows in-frame clones only, minus some. The sample lists fewer than 65,000 clones, roughly 86% seen once, with about 1.5% in the top ten. About this clone itself: As yet, its antigen is unknown. Since the CDR3 does not end with the conserved phenylalanine or tryptophan, this likely comes from a read error.

General study results and limits: Productive rates of about 90% or about 30% were seen for most TCR beta V segments in an earlier analysis. A missense variant in DCLRE1C was later tied to TCR beta V- and J-gene trimming. Some segments of the V type, notably TRBV6-2 and TRBV6-3, were excluded as indistinguishable.

Germline V gene data show CDR1 as SGHVS and CDR2 as FQNEAQ. Trimming took 5 bases from V and 7 from J; bases not matched to a gene: 8. The CDR3 is made up of 14 amino acids. This TCR was recovered from a man aged 18 to 30 in good health and CMV-seronegative. The sequenced sample was PBMCs. The rearrangement uses TRBV7-8 and TRBJ1-5; 7 bases align to TRBD1. Here the CDR3 reads CASSLNRGGQPQHV. In DNA form, the CDR3 reads TGTGCCAGCAGCCTCAACAGGGGAGGCCAGCCCCAGCATGTT.